The T cell receptor (beta chain) under discussion was sequenced for a study of T cells in Graves' hyperthyroidism and ophthalmopathy. The CDR3 regions of TCR beta were amplified from RNA transcripts. TCR CDR3 regions were first amplified by RT-PCR with HTBI primers. TCRdb recomputed calls from the multiplex PCR reads with MiXCR, one row per CDR3 protein. Of hundreds of thousands of distinct CDR3 sequences listed, approximately 40% were seen once; the top ten hold roughly 31%. This clonotype was counted at least ten times. The CDR3 sequence is 13 residues long. V was cut by 0 bases and J by 5 bases, with 10 bases left in between. CDR1 is SQVTM and CDR2 is ANQGSEA in the germline V gene.

V gene TRBV29-1 combines with J gene TRBJ1-1, with D tentatively TRBD1 (6 bases). The sequencing input was blood. This TCR was recovered from a woman aged 40 to 50 with Graves' hyperthyroidism. For the CDR3, the DNA is TGCAGCGTTGAAGATCTTACAGGGACTGAAGCTTTCTTT. It is translated as CSVEDLTGTEAFF.